These T cell receptor beta chains were read from a single sample in a study of blood T cell repertoires in COVID-19. The repertoire was sequenced with immunoSEQ multiplex PCR; TCRdb's copy has only in-frame clones and lacks some. The sample gives 150,000 to 200,000 clones, over 80% of which show up once; approximately 8% is in the top ten. The sequencing input was peripheral blood. The receptors were sampled from a woman aged 60-75 years with COVID-19, enrolled during active disease. CDR3s include the opening cysteine and the closing phenylalanine or tryptophan. The size of a clone is reported for some rows only, either as once, few or many, or as a class for expanded clones.

clone_size: -; v_call: TRBV29-1; j_call: TRBJ2-7; cdr3_length: 13; cdr3_aa: CSVVTSGDYEQYF
clone_size: once; v_call: TRBV18; j_call: TRBJ2-7; cdr3_length: 16; cdr3_aa: CASSPEAGVGSYEQYF
clone_size: -; v_call: TRBV6-6; j_call: TRBJ1-5; cdr3_length: 14; cdr3_aa: CASSPGTEGQPQHF
clone_size: -; v_call: TRBV28; j_call: TRBJ2-2; cdr3_length: 12; cdr3_aa: CASTTNTGELFF
clone_size: -; v_call: TRBV27; j_call: TRBJ1-2; cdr3_length: 13; cdr3_aa: CASSLSQGLGYTF
clone_size: -; v_call: TRBV29-1; j_call: TRBJ1-1; cdr3_length: 14; cdr3_aa: CSVKTGQGNTEAFF
clone_size: -; v_call: TRBV7-8; j_call: TRBJ2-2; cdr3_length: 15; cdr3_aa: CASSLVSTNTGELFF
clone_size: -; v_call: TRBV10-3; j_call: TRBJ1-3; cdr3_length: 15; cdr3_aa: CAISVGEASGNTIYF
clone_size: few; v_call: TRBV13; j_call: TRBJ2-7; cdr3_length: 16; cdr3_aa: CASSMTSGPSSYEQYF
clone_size: -; v_call: TRBV2; j_call: TRBJ1-4; cdr3_length: 14; cdr3_aa: CASSAGLSNEKLFF
clone_size: -; v_call: TRBV9; j_call: TRBJ2-7; cdr3_length: 13; cdr3_aa: CASSVATGAEQYF
clone_size: -; v_call: TRBV11-3; j_call: TRBJ1-5; cdr3_length: 15; cdr3_aa: CASSWGDRLFQPQHF
clone_size: -; v_call: TRBV4-3; j_call: TRBJ1-5; cdr3_length: 13; cdr3_aa: CASSLVAGRPQHF
clone_size: -; v_call: TRBV2; j_call: TRBJ1-5; cdr3_length: 15; cdr3_aa: CASSSDSGYNQPQHF
clone_size: -; v_call: TRBV5-1; j_call: TRBJ2-7; cdr3_length: 13; cdr3_aa: CASSAGGGYEQYF
clone_size: -; v_call: TRBV28; j_call: TRBJ1-6; cdr3_length: 15; cdr3_aa: CASSFPGGEGSPLHF
clone_size: -; v_call: TRBV10-3; j_call: TRBJ1-2; cdr3_length: 15; cdr3_aa: CAISELQFPNYGYTF
clone_size: -; v_call: TRBV27; j_call: TRBJ2-3; cdr3_length: 16; cdr3_aa: CASSWGRSGGVDTQYF
clone_size: -; v_call: TRBV5-1; j_call: TRBJ2-5; cdr3_length: 17; cdr3_aa: CASSLGRGRRNGETQYF
clone_size: -; v_call: TRBV7-9; j_call: TRBJ1-6; cdr3_length: 16; cdr3_aa: CASSLVIGAGGTPLHF
clone_size: -; v_call: TRBV7-3; j_call: TRBJ1-6; cdr3_length: 15; cdr3_aa: CASSSQGRDNSPLHF
clone_size: -; v_call: TRBV5-1; j_call: TRBJ1-2; cdr3_length: 13; cdr3_aa: CASSLADNYGYTF
clone_size: -; v_call: TRBV19; j_call: TRBJ1-1; cdr3_length: 14; cdr3_aa: CASSLRTDNTEAFF
clone_size: -; v_call: TRBV11-2; j_call: TRBJ2-3; cdr3_length: 19; cdr3_aa: CASSSRRSSGGAFPDTQYF
clone_size: -; v_call: TRBV18; j_call: TRBJ2-2; cdr3_length: 15; cdr3_aa: CASSKAGGNTGELFF
clone_size: -; v_call: TRBV19; j_call: TRBJ2-1; cdr3_length: 18; cdr3_aa: CASGAGLAGGTSYNEQFF
clone_size: -; v_call: TRBV2; j_call: TRBJ1-5; cdr3_length: 14; cdr3_aa: CASSGGRGSQPQHF
clone_size: -; v_call: TRBV19; j_call: TRBJ1-1; cdr3_length: 14; cdr3_aa: CASGYRGRNTEAFF
clone_size: -; v_call: TRBV19; j_call: TRBJ2-1; cdr3_length: 14; cdr3_aa: CASGPGGPYNEQFF
clone_size: -; v_call: TRBV3-1/TRBV3-2; j_call: TRBJ2-3; cdr3_length: 18; cdr3_aa: CASSRFGGLAGSTDTQYF
clone_size: -; v_call: TRBV18; j_call: TRBJ2-2; cdr3_length: 18; cdr3_aa: CASSLYAVGTGNTGELFF
clone_size: -; v_call: TRBV5-1; j_call: TRBJ1-1; cdr3_length: 15; cdr3_aa: CASSLAGGYGTEAFF
clone_size: -; v_call: TRBV14; j_call: TRBJ2-5; cdr3_length: 16; cdr3_aa: CASSHWYRGTQETQYF
clone_size: -; v_call: TRBV5-1; j_call: TRBJ1-1; cdr3_length: 14; cdr3_aa: CASRPRGQYTEAFF
clone_size: -; v_call: TRBV7-9; j_call: TRBJ2-1; cdr3_length: 19; cdr3_aa: CASSPRGSGGAASYNEQFF
clone_size: -; v_call: TRBV6-5; j_call: TRBJ1-4; cdr3_length: 14; cdr3_aa: CASNTGGDGEKLFF
clone_size: -; v_call: TRBV2; j_call: TRBJ2-6; cdr3_length: 17; cdr3_aa: CASSHRDRGLGANVLTF
clone_size: -; v_call: TRBV27; j_call: TRBJ1-5; cdr3_length: 13; cdr3_aa: CASSLSRNQPQHF
clone_size: -; v_call: TRBV7-2; j_call: TRBJ2-3; cdr3_length: 16; cdr3_aa: CASSLTSGGYTDTQYF
clone_size: -; v_call: TRBV6-5; j_call: TRBJ2-3; cdr3_length: 14; cdr3_aa: CASSTGTVTDTQYF
clone_size: once; v_call: TRBV5-4; j_call: TRBJ2-5; cdr3_length: 14; cdr3_aa: CASRVLGAGWTQYF
clone_size: few; v_call: TRBV2; j_call: TRBJ2-2; cdr3_length: 17; cdr3_aa: CASSQTSGSTIPGELFF
clone_size: once; v_call: TRBV24-1; j_call: TRBJ2-3; cdr3_length: 16; cdr3_aa: CATSDNRLAGGDTQYF
clone_size: -; v_call: TRBV5-1; j_call: TRBJ1-4; cdr3_length: 15; cdr3_aa: CASSLLTGVNEKLFF
clone_size: -; v_call: TRBV6-2/TRBV6-3; j_call: TRBJ1-3; cdr3_length: 15; cdr3_aa: CASSYGQSSGNTIYF
clone_size: -; v_call: TRBV30; j_call: TRBJ2-2; cdr3_length: 13; cdr3_aa: CAWRDRALGELFF
clone_size: -; v_call: TRBV19; j_call: TRBJ2-7; cdr3_length: 13; cdr3_aa: CASSMGQGGEQYF
clone_size: once; v_call: TRBV19; j_call: TRBJ2-3; cdr3_length: 16; cdr3_aa: CASSLGGAIIADTQYF
clone_size: once; v_call: TRBV9; j_call: TRBJ1-3; cdr3_length: 15; cdr3_aa: CASSVAWGSGNTIYF
clone_size: -; v_call: TRBV3-1/TRBV3-2; j_call: TRBJ1-3; cdr3_length: 15; cdr3_aa: CASSQASSSGNTIYF
clone_size: -; v_call: TRBV6-6; j_call: TRBJ2-5; cdr3_length: 16; cdr3_aa: CASSYSQVRDEETQYF
clone_size: -; v_call: TRBV11-3; j_call: TRBJ2-1; cdr3_length: 15; cdr3_aa: CASSSQGSTNNEQFF